This T cell receptor beta chain was profiled in a study of human T cells and chemical hapten exposure. At the level of the study: Application of 0.01% DPC to the upper back was done by patch test, with a reading at 6 days. A patient group, mainly female, showed alopecia areata, totalis or universalis.

TCRdb re-called the RACE reads through MiXCR, storing one row per CDR3 protein. The sample lists 80,000 or so distinct CDR3 sequences, 9.5% to 12% occurring once. Time point reported: patch test 1, 2 weeks after DPC sensitization. Treatment of the sample: therapeutic diphenylcyclopropenone sensitization with weekly scalp DPC. Study-level results: Significantly more large CDR3 similarity clusters arose among expanded TCRs than among controls.

Ten or more counts support this clonotype. Its antigen is as yet unknown. The CDR3 loop spans 15 amino acids. V lost 5 bases to trimming and J lost 4 bases; unmatched junction nucleotides: 8. The germline V gene has CDR1 MNHEY and CDR2 SVGEGT. This TCR derives from a woman aged 45 to 65 with alopecia areata. Some clones in this sample may be carry-over from other donors' samples. This chain links TRBV6-2 or TRBV6-3 with TRBJ1-2, with TRBD1 matching 9 bases. This material consisted of whole blood, taken in connection with sensitization to the hapten diphenylcyclopropenone (DPC). The CDR3 spells CASSTAGTGIYGYTF. DNA for the CDR3: TGTGCCAGCAGTACGGCCGGGACAGGGATCTATGGCTACACCTTC.